Presented here are 25 T cell receptor beta chains from one specimen sequenced in a study of blood T cell repertoires in COVID-19 (dated by TCRdb to 2020 to 2021). Receptors were amplified or captured by the immunoSEQ multiplex PCR assay. TCRdb's version of the immuneACCESS table is confined to in-frame rearrangements and falls short of the full clone set. An unresolved V gene accounts for under half of the shortfall where checked; the remainder is of unknown origin. The table for this sample lists fewer than 500,000 clones; about nine tenths of them were counted only once. The leading ten clones occupy 0.7% of the sample. Source material: PBMCs or T cells enriched from blood (not recorded which). The receptors derive from a woman younger than 35 who had recovered from COVID-19.

The chain carries TRBV7-9 and TRBJ1-6; D may be TRBD1 (5 bases). Between the trimmed V and J ends, which lost 5 bases and 7 bases, there was a span of 15 bases. The germline gives CDR1 SEHNR, CDR2 FQNEAQ (reference sequence). This CDR3 is built from 15 residues. CDR3 sequence: CASSGPGGGNSPLHF. CDR3 nucleotides: TGTGCCAGCAGCGGACCTGGGGGAGGAAATTCACCCCTCCACTTT.

CDR3 sequence (DNA): TGCAGCGTTGAAAGCGGGGGGGCCTACAATGAGCAGTTCTTC. As protein: CSVESGGAYNEQFF. The chain is built from TRBV29-1 and TRBJ2-1, with 10 bases identical to TRBD2. Germline V CDR1 and CDR2: SQVTM, ANQGSEA. The CDR3 covers 14 residues. J gave up 2 bases and V 2 bases, and 0 bases lay outside the gene matches.

DNA for the CDR3: TGTGCCAGCAGTCCCCGACAGGCTGGCTACACCTTC. It yields the protein CASSPRQAGYTF. The chain joins TRBV28 to TRBJ1-2; tentatively, D is TRBD1 (6 bases). Germline loops: CDR1 MDHEN, CDR2 SYDVKM. The CDR3 runs to 12 residues. V gave up 5 bases and J gave up 7 bases, with 11 bases separating them.

This clone was recorded once. The chain uses TRBV29-1 and TRBJ1-4, with D possibly being TRBD1 (5 bases). This CDR3 spans 14 amino acids. Germline CDR1 and CDR2: SQVTM and ANQGSEA. V dropped 1 base and J dropped 4 bases, with 10 bases sitting between them. In DNA form, the CDR3 reads TGCAGCGTTGAAGTGGGAGGGGATAATGAAAAACTGTTTTTT. It translates to CSVEVGGDNEKLFF.

The V gene is TRBV13, the J gene TRBJ1-4; TRBD1 matches 7 bases. The CDR3 loop spans 14 amino acids. Germline V gene data show CDR1 as PRHDT and CDR2 as FYEKMQ (reference sequence). Trimming at V came to 3 bases and at J to 9 bases, leaving 7 bases not matched to a gene. CDR3 protein: CASSLAGTAQKLFF. The CDR3 coding sequence is TGTGCCAGCAGCTTGGCCGGGACAGCCCAAAAACTGTTTTTT.

V gene TRBV3-1 (or the pseudogene TRBV3-2) combines with J gene TRBJ1-2, with a possible D match to TRBD1 (6 bases). V lost 5 bases, J lost 0 bases, and 7 bases lay in between. This CDR3 region has 13 residues. Germline V CDR1 and CDR2: LGHDT, YNNKEL (reference sequence). CDR3 DNA sequence: TGTGCCAGCAGCGGGACACCTAACTATGGCTACACCTTC. It is translated as CASSGTPNYGYTF.

The rearrangement uses TRBV10-3 and TRBJ1-6; D possibly corresponds to TRBD1 (5 bases). Trimming removed 2 bases from V and 6 bases from J, with 14 bases in between. The CDR3 is 16 amino acids. Germline assignment: CDR1 ENHRY and CDR2 SYGVKD. CDR3 amino acids: CAISEESGGTNSPLHF. The CDR3, as DNA: TGTGCCATCAGTGAGGAAAGTGGGGGGACTAATTCACCCCTCCACTTT.

The gene calls are TRBV7-2 and TRBJ2-7; TRBD2 agrees at 8 bases. The germline gives CDR1 SGHTA, CDR2 FQGNSA. The CDR3 sequence is 15 residues long. The junction had 6 bases not matched to a gene; V was cut back by 3 bases and J by 2 bases. The CDR3: CASSFSAGAAYEQYF. As DNA, the CDR3 is TGTGCCAGCAGCTTTTCAGCGGGGGCAGCCTACGAGCAGTACTTC.

This sequence joins TRBV10-3 and TRBJ1-3; D might be TRBD1 (5 bases). CDR3 size: 19 residues. Germline CDR1 reads ENHRY; CDR2 reads SYGVKD. The V end was cut by 10 bases, the J end by 0 bases, with 28 bases between. This CDR3 is CATRSGGNRNKSSGNTIYF. The DNA of the CDR3 is TGTGCCACTCGGTCGGGAGGAAACAGGAACAAGAGCTCTGGAAACACCATATATTTT.

This clone was seen once. The J gene is TRBJ2-3, the V gene TRBV2; maybe TRBD2 (5 bases). Per the germline V gene, CDR1 is SNHLY and CDR2 is FYNNEI. V was trimmed by 4 bases and J by 2 bases, leaving 10 bases between them. This CDR3 spans 14 amino acids. Here the CDR3 reads CASSVEAATDTQYF. CDR3 nucleotide sequence: TGTGCCAGCAGTGTGGAGGCAGCCACAGATACGCAGTATTTT.

This rearrangement joins TRBV9 to TRBJ2-2; no definite D call. Per the germline V gene, CDR1 is SGDLS and CDR2 is YYNGEE. The V end was cut by 4 bases, the J end by 3 bases, with 16 bases between. The CDR3 has 16 amino acids. Here the CDR3 DNA reads TGTGCCAGCAGCCCCCGGCCTAGTACGGACACCGGGGAGCTGTTTTTT. Protein sequence: CASSPRPSTDTGELFF.

CDR3 amino acids: CASSLLGQASGNTIYF. The CDR3 bases are TGTGCCAGCAGTTTATTGGGGCAGGCCTCTGGAAACACCATATATTTT. The chain employs TRBV28 and TRBJ1-3; TRBD1 might be the D (5 bases). V was clipped by 1 base and J by 0 bases, with 10 bases between them. Per the germline V gene, CDR1 is MDHEN and CDR2 is SYDVKM. The CDR3 is 16 residues long.

This sequence joins TRBV12-3 or TRBV12-4 and TRBJ1-1; D is unclear. The ends were cut back, 5 bases at V and 6 bases at J, with 10 bases in the middle. The CDR3 is 12 amino acids. For the CDR3, the DNA is TGTGCCAGCAGTCAGTTTGTTCCTGAAGCTTTCTTT. Protein: CASSQFVPEAFF.

This chain links TRBV28 with TRBJ2-5, with D possibly TRBD1 on 5 matching bases. The CDR3 spans 15 residues. The germline V gene encodes CDR1 MDHEN and CDR2 SYDVKM. Deletions cut 3 bases from V and 6 bases from J, with 17 bases between. CDR3 loop: CASSFSTGRAKTQYF. The CDR3 nucleotides are TGTGCCAGCAGTTTTTCGACCGGCAGGGCAAAGACCCAGTACTTC.

V gene TRBV2 combines with J gene TRBJ2-7, with TRBD1 matching 11 bases. J gave up 3 bases and V 6 bases, and 7 bases lay outside the gene matches. The germline gives CDR1 SNHLY, CDR2 FYNNEI. The CDR3 is 15 amino acids. CDR3 nucleotide sequence: TGTGCCAGCAGCCTGGGACAGGGGGTACTCTACGAGCAGTACTTC. It codes for CASSLGQGVLYEQYF.

The V call is TRBV5-1, the J call TRBJ1-6; 7 bases are shared with TRBD1. The V and J ends lost 0 bases and 4 bases, in that order; junction bases with no gene match: 10. The CDR3 has 18 residues. Looked up from germline, CDR1 is SGHRS and CDR2 is YFSETQ. The CDR3 protein is CASSLGSLQGGYNSPLHF. The CDR3 DNA follows: TGCGCCAGCAGCTTGGGCTCGCTCCAGGGGGGATATAATTCACCCCTCCACTTT.

The chain combines TRBV2 with TRBJ2-3; no clear D gene. Germline loops: CDR1 SNHLY, CDR2 FYNNEI. With 4 bases removed from V and 2 bases from J, the gap between germline ends came to 10 bases. This CDR3 is 14 amino acids long. CDR3 in DNA: TGTGCCAGCAGTGCCCCGGTTTCCACAGATACGCAGTATTTT. Its protein is CASSAPVSTDTQYF.

This chain links TRBV9 with TRBJ2-1; 9 nucleotides match TRBD2. The germline gives CDR1 SGDLS, CDR2 YYNGEE. The CDR3 length is 16 residues. V lost 3 bases to trimming and J lost 2 bases; unmatched junction nucleotides: 6. The chain's CDR3 is CASSALSGGAYNEQFF. CDR3 nucleotides: TGTGCCAGCAGCGCCCTTAGCGGGGGCGCCTACAATGAGCAGTTCTTC.

The chain recombines TRBV5-6 with TRBJ2-7; D remains ambiguous. Germline V gene data show CDR1 as SGHDT and CDR2 as YYEEEE. The CDR3 length is 13 residues. V was pared by 0 bases and J by 0 bases, with 4 bases between. The CDR3 sequence is CASSLASSYEQYF. The CDR3 DNA is TGTGCCAGCAGCTTGGCCAGCTCCTACGAGCAGTACTTC.

The chain uses TRBV14 and TRBJ1-2; unclear D gene. V was pared by 1 base and J by 4 bases, with 10 bases between. Germline V gene sequence: CDR1 SGHDN, CDR2 FVKESK. CDR3 length: 14 amino acids. CDR3 nucleotide sequence: TGTGCCAGCAGCCAAGGTCACGGTATCTATGGCTACACCTTC. As protein: CASSQGHGIYGYTF. The whole variable domain, filled in from reference TRBV14 and TRBJ1-2, reads EAGVTQFPSHSVIEKGQTVTLRCDPISGHDNLYWYRRVMGKEIKFLLHFVKESKQDESGMPNNRFLAERTGGTYSTLKVQPAELEDSGVYFCASSQGHGIYGYTFGSGTRLTVV.

The gene calls are TRBV7-2 and TRBJ1-2; D might be TRBD1 (5 bases). The CDR3 is 15 residues long. V shed 5 bases and J shed 0 bases, with 13 bases lying between them. Germline assignment: CDR1 SGHTA and CDR2 FQGNSA. The CDR3 DNA reads as TGTGCCAGCAGCCCCCGGGGGGGAACTAACTATGGCTACACCTTC. Protein sequence: CASSPRGGTNYGYTF.

This clone was detected once. This rearrangement joins TRBV5-8 to TRBJ2-7, with D tentatively TRBD1 (5 bases). Trimming removed 2 bases from V and 2 bases from J, with 11 bases in between. Germline V gene sequence: CDR1 SGHTS, CDR2 YDEGEE. The CDR3 sequence is 14 residues long. The CDR3 loop reads CASSFQDKTYEQYF. The CDR3 bases are TGTGCCAGCAGCTTCCAGGACAAAACCTACGAGCAGTACTTC. The full variable domain, in which reference TRBV5-8 and TRBJ2-7 provide the parts outside the CDR3, is EAGVTQSPTHLIKTRGQQATLRCSPISGHTSVYWYQQALGLGLQFLLWYDEGEERNRGNFPPRFSGRQFPNYSSELNVNALELEDSALYLCASSFQDKTYEQYFGPGTRLTVT.

This chain links TRBV6-4 with TRBJ2-3; the D gene is possibly TRBD1 (6 bases). This CDR3 has 18 amino acids. V was trimmed by 1 base and J by 2 bases, leaving 19 bases between them. Germline V gene data show CDR1 as MRHNA and CDR2 as SNTAGT. CDR3 protein: CASSDFIALGGSTDTQYF. The CDR3 DNA is TGTGCCAGCAGTGACTTCATCGCTCTTGGGGGCTCCACAGATACGCAGTATTTT.

This clone was found once. J is TRBJ2-7 and V is TRBV10-3; D possibly corresponds to TRBD1 (6 bases). CDR3 length equals 16 residues. Germline assignment: CDR1 ENHRY and CDR2 SYGVKD. The V and J ends lost 0 bases and 6 bases respectively, with 18 bases between them. Here the CDR3 reads CAISESNILGGFEQYF. The DNA of the CDR3 is TGTGCCATCAGTGAGTCGAATATATTAGGGGGATTCGAGCAGTACTTC.

The chain combines TRBV19 with TRBJ1-1; D is perhaps TRBD1 (5 bases). Germline CDR1 and CDR2: LNHDA and SQIVND (reference sequence). Trimming removed 3 bases from V and 12 bases from J, with 14 bases in between. The CDR3 totals 12 residues. Written as DNA, the CDR3 is TGTGCCAGTAGTATGAGCAGGGTGGAAACTTTCTTT. It is translated as CASSMSRVETFF.